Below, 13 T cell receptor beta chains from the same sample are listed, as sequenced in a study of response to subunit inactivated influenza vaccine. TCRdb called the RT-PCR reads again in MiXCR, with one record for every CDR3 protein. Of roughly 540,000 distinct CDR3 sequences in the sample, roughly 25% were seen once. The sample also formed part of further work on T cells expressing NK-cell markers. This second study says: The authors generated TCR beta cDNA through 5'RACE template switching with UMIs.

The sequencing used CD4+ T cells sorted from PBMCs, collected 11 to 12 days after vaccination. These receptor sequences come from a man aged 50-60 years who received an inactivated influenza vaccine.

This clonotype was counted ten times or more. CDR3: CASSQGGREQYF. The CDR3 coding sequence is TGTGCCAGCAGCCAAGGCGGCAGGGAGCAGTACTTC. V and J are TRBV3-1 and TRBJ2-7; D uncertain. Trimming took 1 base from V and 7 from J, leaving 8 bases between them. CDR1 is LGHDT and CDR2 is YNNKEL in the germline V gene (reference sequence). This CDR3 has 12 residues.

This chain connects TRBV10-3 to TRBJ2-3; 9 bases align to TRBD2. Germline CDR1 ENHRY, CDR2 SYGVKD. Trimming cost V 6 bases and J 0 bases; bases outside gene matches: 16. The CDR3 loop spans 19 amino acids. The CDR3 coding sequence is TGTGCCATCAGCCCAGAATGGGTAGCGGGAGTCTACAGCACAGATACGCAGTATTTT. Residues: CAISPEWVAGVYSTDTQYF.

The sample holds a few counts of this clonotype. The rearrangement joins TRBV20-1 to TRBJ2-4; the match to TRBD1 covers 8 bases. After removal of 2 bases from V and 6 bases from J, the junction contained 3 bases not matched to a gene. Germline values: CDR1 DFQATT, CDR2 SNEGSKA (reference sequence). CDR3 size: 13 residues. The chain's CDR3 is CSARSDRGNIQYF. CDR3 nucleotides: TGCAGTGCTAGATCCGACAGGGGAAACATTCAGTACTTC.

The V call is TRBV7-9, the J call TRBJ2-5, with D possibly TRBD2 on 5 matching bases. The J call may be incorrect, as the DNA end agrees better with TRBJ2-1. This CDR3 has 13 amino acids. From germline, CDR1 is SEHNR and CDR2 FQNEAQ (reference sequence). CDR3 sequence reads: CASSMDSQETQFF. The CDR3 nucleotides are TGTGCCAGCAGCATGGACTCGCAAGAGACCCAGTTCTTC.

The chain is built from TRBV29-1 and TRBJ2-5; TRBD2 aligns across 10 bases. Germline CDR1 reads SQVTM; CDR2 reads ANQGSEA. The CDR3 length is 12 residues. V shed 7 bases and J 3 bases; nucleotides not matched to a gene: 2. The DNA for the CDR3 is TGCAGCGGGACTAGCGGAGAAGAGACCCAGTACTTC. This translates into CSGTSGEETQYF.

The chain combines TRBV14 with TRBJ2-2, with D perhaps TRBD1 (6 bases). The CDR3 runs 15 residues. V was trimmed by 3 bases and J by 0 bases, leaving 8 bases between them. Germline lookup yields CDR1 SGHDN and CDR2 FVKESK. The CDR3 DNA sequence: TGTGCCAGCAGCCAGAACAGGGCGAACACCGGGGAGCTGTTTTTT. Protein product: CASSQNRANTGELFF.

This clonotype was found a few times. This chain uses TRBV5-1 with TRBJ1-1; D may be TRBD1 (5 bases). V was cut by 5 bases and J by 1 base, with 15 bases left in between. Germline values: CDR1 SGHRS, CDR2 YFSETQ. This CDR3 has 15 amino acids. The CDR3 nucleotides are TGCGCCAGCAGGTCCCCGGGACGGCCGAACACTGAAGCTTTCTTT. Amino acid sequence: CASRSPGRPNTEAFF. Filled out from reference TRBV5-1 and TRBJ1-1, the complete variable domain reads KAGVTQTPRYLIKTRGQQVTLSCSPISGHRSVSWYQQTPGQGLQFLFEYFSETQRNKGNFPGRFSGRQFSNSRSEMNVSTLELGDSALYLCASRSPGRPNTEAFFGQGTRLTVV.

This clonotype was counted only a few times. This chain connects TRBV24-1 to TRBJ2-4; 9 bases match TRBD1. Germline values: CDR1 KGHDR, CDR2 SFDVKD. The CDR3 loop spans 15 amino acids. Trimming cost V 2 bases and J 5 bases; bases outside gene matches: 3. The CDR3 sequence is CATSDSWTGENIQYF. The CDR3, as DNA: TGTGCCACCAGTGATTCTTGGACAGGGGAAAACATTCAGTACTTC.

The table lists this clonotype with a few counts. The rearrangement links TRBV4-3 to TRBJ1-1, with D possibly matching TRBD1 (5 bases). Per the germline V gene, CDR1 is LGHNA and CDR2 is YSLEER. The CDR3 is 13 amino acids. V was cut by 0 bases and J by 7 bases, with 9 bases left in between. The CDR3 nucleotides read TGCGCCAGCAGCCAAGATAGGGACGTTGAAGCTTTCTTT. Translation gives CASSQDRDVEAFF.

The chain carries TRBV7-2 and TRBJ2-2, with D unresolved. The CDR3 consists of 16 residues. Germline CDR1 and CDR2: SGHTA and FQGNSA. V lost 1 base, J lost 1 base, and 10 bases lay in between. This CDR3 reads CASSLVAGMNTGELFF. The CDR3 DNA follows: TGTGCCAGCAGCTTAGTGGCAGGAATGAACACCGGGGAGCTGTTTTTT.

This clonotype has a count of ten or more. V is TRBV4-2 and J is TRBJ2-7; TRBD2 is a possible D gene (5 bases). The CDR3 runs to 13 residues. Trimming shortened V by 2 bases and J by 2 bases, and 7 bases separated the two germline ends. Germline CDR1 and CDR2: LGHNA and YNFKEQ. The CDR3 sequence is CASSQIGAYEQYF. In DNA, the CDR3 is TGTGCCAGCAGCCAAATCGGGGCCTACGAGCAGTACTTC.

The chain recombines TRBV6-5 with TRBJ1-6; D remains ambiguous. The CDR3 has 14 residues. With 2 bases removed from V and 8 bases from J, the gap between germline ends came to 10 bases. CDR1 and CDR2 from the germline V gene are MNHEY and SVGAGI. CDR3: CASSYGYTDSPLHF. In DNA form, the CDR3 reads TGTGCCAGCAGTTACGGGTACACAGATTCACCCCTCCACTTT.

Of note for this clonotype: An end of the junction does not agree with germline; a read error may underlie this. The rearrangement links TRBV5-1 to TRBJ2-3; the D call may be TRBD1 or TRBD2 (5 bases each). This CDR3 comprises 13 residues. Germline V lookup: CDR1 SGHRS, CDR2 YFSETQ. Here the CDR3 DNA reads TGTGCCAGCAGCTTAGGGACGCCAGATACGCAGTATTTT. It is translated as CASSLGTPDTQYF.